This TCR beta chain derives from a study of shared clonotypes between healthy human individuals. Trimming removed 3 bases from V and 6 bases from J, with 11 bases in between. This CDR3 is built from 13 residues. Germline-derived CDR1 and CDR2 are KGHSH and LQKENI. The assay was run at deep level. Each PCR replicate from the sorted subsets contained about 180 ng DNA, which is tens of thousands of T cell genomes. Using immunoSEQ multiplex PCR, the repertoire was profiled, and TCRdb retains in-frame clones only, with some absent. The sample carries about 2 million clones, 90% to 95% recorded once. Only one count was recorded for this clone.

The V gene is TRBV18, the J gene TRBJ1-2; the D is unclear. Sequencing was carried out using naive CD4+ T cells sorted from blood. Subset denoted: CD45RA+ positively selected. The sequence was collected from a man younger than 35 in good health. The CDR3 loop is CASSPDQINGYTF. CDR3 bases: TGTGCCAGCTCACCGGACCAAATAAATGGCTACACCTTC.